Below, 14 T cell receptor beta chains from the same sample are listed, as sequenced in a study of blood T cells in healthy people across ages. Primed by a sample-barcoded 5' primer and a J-beta primer mix, a second PCR proceeded for about 7 to 11 cycles. From the 5' RACE reads, TCRdb called clonotypes with MiXCR, one entry per CDR3 protein. The sample yields about 730,000 distinct CDR3 sequences, approximately 39% seen once. Material for sequencing was blood. These TCRs come from a woman in her fifties or sixties in good health.

The chain couples TRBV7-7 to TRBJ2-3; 8 nucleotides match TRBD2. The trim removed 5 bases at V and 8 bases at J, leaving 6 bases unmatched. The CDR3 totals 13 residues. Germline V gene lookup returns CDR1 SSHAT and CDR2 FNYEAQ (reference sequence). CDR3 protein: CASSPTAGATQYF. The CDR3 nucleotides are TGTGCCAGCAGCCCGACAGCGGGGGCTACGCAGTATTTT.

This clonotype was counted at least ten times. The chain links TRBV10-3 to TRBJ2-7, with TRBD2 identical over 7 bases. The CDR3 totals 13 residues. Per the germline V gene, CDR1 is ENHRY and CDR2 is SYGVKD. Trimming at V came to 7 bases and at J to 2 bases, leaving 5 bases not matched to a gene. The CDR3 spells CAIKGGGAYEQYF. Here the CDR3 DNA reads TGTGCCATCAAAGGCGGGGGAGCCTACGAGCAGTACTTC.

A note on this clonotype: At one boundary the junction diverges from the germline segment, which might be a read error. The chain combines TRBV6-6 with TRBJ2-5; D gene unclear. The J call may be incorrect, as the DNA end agrees better with TRBJ2-7. The germline V gene has CDR1 MNHNY and CDR2 SVGAGI (reference sequence). This CDR3 spans 12 amino acids. CDR3 region: CASNLPSHEQYF. The CDR3 nucleotides read TGTGCCAGCAACCTACCCTCCCACGAGCAGTACTTC.

The genes are TRBV12-1 and TRBJ2-3; whether TRBD2, the table's D call, matches the DNA was not checked. TRBV12-1 counts as a pseudogene. This CDR3 comprises 17 residues. CDR3 amino acids: CASSFRLAGGEGDTQYF. CDR3 bases: TGTGCCAGCAGCTTTCGCCTAGCGGGAGGGGAGGGAGATACGCAGTATTTT.

The V gene is TRBV7-2, the J gene TRBJ2-4; D not resolved. Trimming left V 1 base short and J 1 base short, with 11 bases between. The CDR3 sequence is 16 residues long. Germline values: CDR1 SGHTA, CDR2 FQGNSA. The CDR3 loop reads CASSLEGLGAKNIQYF. The CDR3 nucleotides are TGTGCCAGCAGCTTAGAGGGCTTGGGGGCCAAAAACATTCAGTACTTC.

V gene TRBV6-2 or TRBV6-3 combines with J gene TRBJ2-1, with 11 bases fitting TRBD2. The CDR3 extends over 18 amino acids. J was trimmed by 3 bases and V by 2 bases; bases with no gene match: 9. Germline V CDR1 and CDR2: MNHEY, SVGEGT. The CDR3 bases are TGTGCCAGCAGTTACCCGCTAGCGGGAGGACTCGTCTACAATGAGCAGTTCTTC. It codes for CASSYPLAGGLVYNEQFF.

The rearrangement links TRBV20-1 to TRBJ2-4; D is undetermined. Germline values: CDR1 DFQATT, CDR2 SNEGSKA (reference sequence). The CDR3 sequence is 14 residues long. Between the trimmed V and J ends, which lost 4 bases and 8 bases, there was a span of 18 bases. CDR3 sequence reads: CSANRGGQTYIQYF. As DNA, the CDR3 is TGCAGTGCTAACCGCGGCGGCCAGACCTACATTCAGTACTTC.

The chain couples TRBV9 to TRBJ2-3, with 7 bases lining up with TRBD2. The ends lost 1 base at V and 0 bases at J; junction bases unmatched: 5. CDR3 length: 16 amino acids. The germline gives CDR1 SGDLS, CDR2 YYNGEE. CDR3: CASSVLGLGSTDTQYF. CDR3 coding DNA: TGTGCCAGCAGCGTACTTGGACTAGGAAGCACAGATACGCAGTATTTT.

To note about this clonotype: At one end, the junction sequence differs from germline, possibly due to a read error. V and J are TRBV5-1 and TRBJ2-7, with a weak D call TRBD2 (5 bases). The J call is doubtful: the DNA matches TRBJ2-5 better. Per germline, CDR1 SGHRS and CDR2 YFSETQ. The CDR3 is made up of 13 amino acids. The CDR3 nucleotides read TGTGCCAGCAGCTTGGAGGACCGGGAGACCCAGTACTTC. Residues: CASSLEDRETQYF.

The chain uses TRBV6-2 or TRBV6-3 and TRBJ1-1; no firm D call. The V gene's germline CDR1 is MNHEY and CDR2 SVGEGT. This CDR3 has 11 amino acids. V was cut by 5 bases and J by 10 bases, with 11 bases left in between. The CDR3 reads CASSESVRAFF. CDR3 bases: TGTGCCAGCAGTGAGTCGGTTCGAGCTTTCTTT.

This clonotype was detected a few times. The chain employs TRBV10-3 and TRBJ1-2, with D perhaps TRBD1 (5 bases). Germline CDR1 and CDR2: ENHRY and SYGVKD. V lost 6 bases and J lost 8, with 25 bases in between. The CDR3 runs to 16 residues. This CDR3 reads CAIREGSNQPGVGYTF. CDR3 in DNA: TGTGCCATCAGAGAGGGGTCAAACCAACCGGGAGTAGGCTACACCTTC.

This clonotype was counted only a few times. This chain uses TRBV9 with TRBJ2-5, with D perhaps matching TRBD1 (6 bases). Looked up from germline, CDR1 is SGDLS and CDR2 is YYNGEE. The CDR3 loop spans 15 amino acids. Trimming removed 5 bases at V and 4 bases at J, with 18 bases between. CDR3 in amino acids: CASSLNRAVGETQYF. The DNA for the CDR3 is TGTGCCAGCAGTCTAAACAGGGCGGTGGGAGAGACCCAGTACTTC.

A few counts support this clonotype. The chain couples TRBV19 to TRBJ2-1, with 8 nucleotides matching TRBD1. V gave up 1 base and J gave up 12 bases; unmatched junction bases: 11. Germline assignment: CDR1 LNHDA and CDR2 SQIVND (reference sequence). CDR3 size: 15 residues. In DNA, the CDR3 is TGTGCCAGTAGTATAGGCCTGACAGGGGCCGGTGGGCAGTTCTTC. Amino acids: CASSIGLTGAGGQFF.

The genes are TRBV10-3 and TRBJ1-6; the match to TRBD1 covers 9 bases. Trimming took 2 bases from V and 10 from J; bases not matched to a gene: 3. The CDR3 has 14 amino acids. Germline V gene lookup returns CDR1 ENHRY and CDR2 SYGVKD. The CDR3: CAISERTGASPLHF. The CDR3 DNA is TGTGCCATCAGTGAGCGGACAGGGGCCTCACCCCTCCACTTT.